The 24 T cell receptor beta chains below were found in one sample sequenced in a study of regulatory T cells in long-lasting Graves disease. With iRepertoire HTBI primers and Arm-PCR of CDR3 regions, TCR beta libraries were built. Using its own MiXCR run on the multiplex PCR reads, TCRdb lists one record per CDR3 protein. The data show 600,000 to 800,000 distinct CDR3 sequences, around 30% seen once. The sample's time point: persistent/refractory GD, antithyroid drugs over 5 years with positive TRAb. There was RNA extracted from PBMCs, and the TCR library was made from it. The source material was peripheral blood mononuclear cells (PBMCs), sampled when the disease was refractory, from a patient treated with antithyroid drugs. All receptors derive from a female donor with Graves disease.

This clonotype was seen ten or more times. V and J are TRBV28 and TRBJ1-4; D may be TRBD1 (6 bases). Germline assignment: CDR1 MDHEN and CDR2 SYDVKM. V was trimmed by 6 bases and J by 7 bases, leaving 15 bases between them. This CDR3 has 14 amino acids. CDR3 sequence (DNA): TGTGCCAGCAGCCCTGGGGGGCAGTCTGAAAAACTGTTTTTT. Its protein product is CASSPGGQSEKLFF.

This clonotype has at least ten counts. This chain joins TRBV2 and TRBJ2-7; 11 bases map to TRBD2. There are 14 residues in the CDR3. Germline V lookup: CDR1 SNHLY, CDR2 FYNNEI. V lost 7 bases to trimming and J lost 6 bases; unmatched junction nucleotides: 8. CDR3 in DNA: TGTGCCAGCACCCTAGCGGGGGGAGCGGGCGAGCAGTACTTC. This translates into CASTLAGGAGEQYF.

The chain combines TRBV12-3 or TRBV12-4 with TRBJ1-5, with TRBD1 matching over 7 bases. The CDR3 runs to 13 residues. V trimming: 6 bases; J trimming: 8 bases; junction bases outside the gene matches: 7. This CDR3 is CASRGQTWEPQHF. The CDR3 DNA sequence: TGTGCCAGCAGGGGACAGACCTGGGAGCCCCAGCATTTT.

The chain's CDR3 is CASSQYGLSNQPQHF. CDR3 sequence (DNA): TGTGCCAGTAGTCAGTACGGGTTAAGCAATCAGCCCCAGCATTTT. The rearrangement joins TRBV19 to TRBJ1-5; D is unclear. Trimming stripped 5 bases from V and 1 base from J, with 12 bases between. The CDR3 has 15 amino acids. Per germline, CDR1 LNHDA and CDR2 SQIVND (reference sequence).

The DNA of the CDR3 is TGTGCCAGCAGTGGGGCAGGGGATGGAAACACCATATATTTT. Amino acids: CASSGAGDGNTIYF. The chain has TRBV2 and TRBJ1-3; D possibly corresponds to TRBD1 (6 bases). There are 14 residues in the CDR3. V shed 4 bases and J shed 3 bases, with 10 bases lying between them. Germline V gives CDR1 SNHLY, CDR2 FYNNEI.

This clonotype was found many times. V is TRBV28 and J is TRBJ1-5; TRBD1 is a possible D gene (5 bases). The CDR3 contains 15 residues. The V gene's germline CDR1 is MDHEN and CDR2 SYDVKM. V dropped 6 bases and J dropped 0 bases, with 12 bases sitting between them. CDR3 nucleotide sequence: TGTGCCAGCAGGGAGGGGACGGTTAGCAATCAGCCCCAGCATTTT. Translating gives CASREGTVSNQPQHF.

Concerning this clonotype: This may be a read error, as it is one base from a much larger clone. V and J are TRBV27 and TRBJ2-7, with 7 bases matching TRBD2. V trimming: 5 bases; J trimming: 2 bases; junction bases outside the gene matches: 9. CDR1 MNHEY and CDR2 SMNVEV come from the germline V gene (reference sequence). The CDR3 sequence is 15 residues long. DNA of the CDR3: TGTGCCAGCAGTCTACGGACTAGAGGGCCCTACGAGCAGTACTTC. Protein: CASSLRTRGPYEQYF.

This chain's CDR3 is CASFGQGSYGYTF. The CDR3 nucleotides are TGTGCCAGTTTTGGACAGGGGTCCTATGGCTACACCTTC. This chain joins TRBV5-6 and TRBJ1-2, with 9 bases aligning to TRBD1. V gave up 8 bases and J gave up 4 bases; unmatched junction bases: 6. Germline-derived CDR1 and CDR2 are SGHDT and YYEEEE. This CDR3 contains 13 residues.

The CDR3 loop reads CASSPDRVRYGYTF. In DNA form, the CDR3 reads TGTGCCAGCAGTCCTGACAGGGTGAGGTATGGCTACACCTTC. This chain links TRBV12-3 or TRBV12-4 with TRBJ1-2; 7 nucleotides match TRBD1. This CDR3 spans 14 amino acids. V shed 5 bases and J 5 bases; nucleotides not matched to a gene: 8.

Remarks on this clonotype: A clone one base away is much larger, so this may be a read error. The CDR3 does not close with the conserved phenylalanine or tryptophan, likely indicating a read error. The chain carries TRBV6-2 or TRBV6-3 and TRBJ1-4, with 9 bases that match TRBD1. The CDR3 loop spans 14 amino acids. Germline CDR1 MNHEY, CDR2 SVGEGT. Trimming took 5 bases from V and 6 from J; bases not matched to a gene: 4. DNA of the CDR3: TGTGCCAGCAGTGAGGGGACAGGGTATGAAAAACTGTTTCTT. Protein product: CASSEGTGYEKLFL.

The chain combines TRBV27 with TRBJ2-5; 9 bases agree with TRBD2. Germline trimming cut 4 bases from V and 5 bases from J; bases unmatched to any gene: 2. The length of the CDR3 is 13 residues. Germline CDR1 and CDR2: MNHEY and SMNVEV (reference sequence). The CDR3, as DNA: TGTGCCAGCAGTTGGGGACTAGCTGAGACCCAGTACTTC. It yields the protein CASSWGLAETQYF.

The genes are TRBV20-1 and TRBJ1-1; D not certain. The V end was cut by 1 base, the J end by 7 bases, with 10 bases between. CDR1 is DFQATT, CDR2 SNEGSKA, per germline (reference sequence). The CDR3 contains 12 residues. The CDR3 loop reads CSARGGGVEAFF. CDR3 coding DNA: TGCAGTGCTAGAGGAGGTGGAGTTGAAGCTTTCTTT.

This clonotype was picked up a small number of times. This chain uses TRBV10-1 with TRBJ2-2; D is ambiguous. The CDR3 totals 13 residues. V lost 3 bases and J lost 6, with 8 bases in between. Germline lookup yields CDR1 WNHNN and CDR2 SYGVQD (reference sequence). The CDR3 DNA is TGCGCCAGCAGTGAAGGGCATGCCGGGGAGCTGTTTTTT. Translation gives CASSEGHAGELFF.

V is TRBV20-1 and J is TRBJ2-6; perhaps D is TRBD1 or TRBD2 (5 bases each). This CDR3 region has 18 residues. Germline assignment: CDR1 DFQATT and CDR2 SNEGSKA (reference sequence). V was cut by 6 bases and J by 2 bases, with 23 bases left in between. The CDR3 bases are TGCAGTGCACTGGGGCCGCGAGGGACGGCCCCTGGGGCCAACGTCCTGACTTTC. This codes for CSALGPRGTAPGANVLTF.

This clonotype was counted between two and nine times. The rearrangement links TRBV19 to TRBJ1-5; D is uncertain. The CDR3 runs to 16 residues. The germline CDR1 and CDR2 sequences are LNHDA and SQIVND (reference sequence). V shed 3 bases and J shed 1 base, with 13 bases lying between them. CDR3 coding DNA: TGTGCCAGTAGTATGGCGGGTCTTGGGAGCAATCAGCCCCAGCATTTT. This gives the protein CASSMAGLGSNQPQHF.

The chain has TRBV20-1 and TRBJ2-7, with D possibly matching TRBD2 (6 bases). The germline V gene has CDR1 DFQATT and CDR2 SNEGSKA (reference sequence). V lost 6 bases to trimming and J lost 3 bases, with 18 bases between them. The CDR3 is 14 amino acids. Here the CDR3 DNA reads TGCAGTGCAAGTCCTAGCGAACCATTCTACGAGCAGTACTTC. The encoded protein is CSASPSEPFYEQYF.

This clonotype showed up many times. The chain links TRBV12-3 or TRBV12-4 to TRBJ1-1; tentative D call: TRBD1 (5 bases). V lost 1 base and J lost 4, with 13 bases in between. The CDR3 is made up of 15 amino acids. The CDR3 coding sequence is TGTGCCAGCAGTTTAGGGCAGGGTTATGGCACTGAAGCTTTCTTT. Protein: CASSLGQGYGTEAFF.

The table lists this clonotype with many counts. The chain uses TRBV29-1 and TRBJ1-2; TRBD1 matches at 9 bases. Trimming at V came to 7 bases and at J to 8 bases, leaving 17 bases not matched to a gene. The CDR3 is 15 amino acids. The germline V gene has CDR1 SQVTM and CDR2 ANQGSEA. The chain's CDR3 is CSASGGTGTTSGYTF. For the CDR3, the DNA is TGCAGCGCAAGCGGCGGGACAGGGACCACTTCGGGCTACACCTTC.

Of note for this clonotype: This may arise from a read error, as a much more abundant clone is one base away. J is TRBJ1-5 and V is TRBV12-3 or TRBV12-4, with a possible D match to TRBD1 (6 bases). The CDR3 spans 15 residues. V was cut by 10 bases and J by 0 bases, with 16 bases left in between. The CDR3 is CAIRKPGVSNQPQHF. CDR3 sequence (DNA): TGTGCCATCAGGAAACCAGGGGTTAGCAATCAGCCCCAGCATTTT.

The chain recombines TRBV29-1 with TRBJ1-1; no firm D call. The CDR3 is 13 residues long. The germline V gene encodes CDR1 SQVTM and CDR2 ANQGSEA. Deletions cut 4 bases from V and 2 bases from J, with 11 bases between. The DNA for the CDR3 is TGCAGCGTTGTTACAAAACTCAACACTGAAGCTTTCTTT. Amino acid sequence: CSVVTKLNTEAFF.

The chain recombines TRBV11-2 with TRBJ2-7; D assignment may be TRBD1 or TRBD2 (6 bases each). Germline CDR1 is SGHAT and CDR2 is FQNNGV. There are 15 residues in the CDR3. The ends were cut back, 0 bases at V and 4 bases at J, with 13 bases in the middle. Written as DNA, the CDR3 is TGTGCCAGCAGCTTAGATCTAGGGGGGCATTACGAGCAGTACTTC. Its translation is CASSLDLGGHYEQYF.

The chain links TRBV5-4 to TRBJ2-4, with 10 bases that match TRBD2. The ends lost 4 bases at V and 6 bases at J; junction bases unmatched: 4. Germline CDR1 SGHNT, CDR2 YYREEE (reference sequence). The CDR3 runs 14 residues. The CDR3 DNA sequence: TGTGCCAGCAGCCATCGGACTAGCGGAAACATTCAGTACTTC. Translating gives CASSHRTSGNIQYF.

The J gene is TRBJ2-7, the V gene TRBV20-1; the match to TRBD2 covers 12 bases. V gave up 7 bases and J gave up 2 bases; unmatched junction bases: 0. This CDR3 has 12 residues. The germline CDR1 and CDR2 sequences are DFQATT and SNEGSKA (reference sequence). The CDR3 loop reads CSGLAGAYEQYF. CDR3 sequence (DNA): TGCAGTGGACTAGCGGGGGCCTACGAGCAGTACTTC.

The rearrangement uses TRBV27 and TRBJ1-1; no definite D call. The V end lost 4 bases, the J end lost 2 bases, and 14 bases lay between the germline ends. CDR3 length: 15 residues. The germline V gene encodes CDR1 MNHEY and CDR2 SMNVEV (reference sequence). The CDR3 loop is CASSSLRSINTEAFF. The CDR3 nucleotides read TGTGCCAGCAGTTCCTTGAGGTCAATAAACACTGAAGCTTTCTTT.